This T cell receptor beta chain was captured by sequencing in a study of CD8+ T cells in alopecia areata. Notes on this clone: What it recognizes is unknown.

The germline gives CDR1 SEHNR, CDR2 FQNEAQ (reference sequence). This CDR3 contains 14 residues. V shed 0 bases, J shed 3 bases, and the junction held 2 bases outside the gene matches. The treatment was: oral pan-JAK inhibitor, 5-10 mg twice daily. CD4+ and CD8+ T cells were sorted from PBMCs stained for CD3, CD4 and CD8. Study-level points and caveats: In scalp and blood during tofacitinib, many expanded lesional clones persisted. Possibly because of HLA-related factors, TCR sharing was less clear across patients than in mice.

In each case, RNA was isolated and then reverse transcribed into cDNA as the sequencing template. The protocol was immunoSEQ multiplex PCR, while the TCRdb copy is restricted to in-frame clones and leaves out a portion. Of 150,000 to 200,000 clones listed, roughly 63% were seen once; the top ten hold 15% to 20%. The chain combines TRBV7-9 with TRBJ2-7; 7 bases fit TRBD1. The TCR originated in a human donor with alopecia areata. The source was CD4+ T cells sorted from blood, collected at approximately week 60, from a patient treated with tofacitinib. DNA of the CDR3: TGTGCCAGCAGCTTAGCAGCAGGGGGCTACGAGCAGTACTTC. Its translation is CASSLAAGGYEQYF.